This TCR beta chain was identified in a study of blood T cells in healthy people across ages. Points from the study as a whole: When set beside aged donors, long-lived donors presented more naive CD4+ cells and higher diversity. Donor CMV status was unknown, possibly confounding expanded clonotype changes. Without sorted subsets, naive and antigen-experienced compartments could not be conclusively compared.

Primed by a sample-barcoded 5' primer and a J-beta primer mix, a second PCR proceeded for 7 to 11 cycles. TCRdb processed the 5' RACE reads anew with MiXCR; each CDR3 protein has one entry. The sample yields 1.5 million to 2 million distinct CDR3 sequences, about two fifths seen once. In the case of this clonotype: As yet, its antigen is unknown.

The CDR3 has 11 amino acids. Germline CDR1 and CDR2: MGHRA and YSYEKL. The V end was cut by 3 bases, the J end by 6 bases, with 6 bases between. Approximately 9.7 milliliters was the volume of peripheral blood drawn from each donor. The chain joins TRBV4-1 to TRBJ2-7; tentatively, D is TRBD2 (5 bases). The sequence came from a human donor in good health. The specimen was blood. CDR3 DNA: TGCGCCAGCAGCCACACTAGCGAGCAGTACTTC. Its protein product is CASSHTSEQYF.